Included here is one TCR beta chain sequence, with context. The antigen is unknown. Sequencing used immunoSEQ multiplex PCR; TCRdb keeps in-frame clones, though not all of them. The sample lists 100,000 to 150,000 clones, approximately 84% seen once, with about 20% in the top ten. CDR3 length: 13 residues. Germline V gives CDR1 WNHNN, CDR2 SYGVQD (reference sequence). V was shortened by 3 bases and J by 3 bases, with 8 bases between the two germline ends. These data are taken from a study of T cell responses to AZD1222 COVID-19 vaccine. Study-level findings and limits: White British donors predominated, females outnumbered males, and clonal diversity was possibly underestimated.

This receptor was identified in an adult in good health. Sequencing was performed on peripheral blood, taken on day 0 of AZD1222 vaccination. The chain uses TRBV10-1 and TRBJ1-1, with TRBD1 as a possible D gene (6 bases). The CDR3 nucleotides read TGCGCCAGCAGTGAAACAGGGTACACTGAAGCTTTCTTT. Protein sequence: CASSETGYTEAFF.